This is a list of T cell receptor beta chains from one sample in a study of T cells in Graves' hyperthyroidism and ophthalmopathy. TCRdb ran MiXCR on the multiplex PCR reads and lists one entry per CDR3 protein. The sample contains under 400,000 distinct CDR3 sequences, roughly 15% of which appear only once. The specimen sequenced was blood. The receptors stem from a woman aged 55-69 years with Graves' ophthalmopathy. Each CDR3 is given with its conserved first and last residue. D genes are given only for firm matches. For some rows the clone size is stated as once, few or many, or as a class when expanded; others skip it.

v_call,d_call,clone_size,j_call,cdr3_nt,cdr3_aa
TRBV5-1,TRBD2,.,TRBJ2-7,TGCGCCAGCAGCTTGAGGGCGGGAGGGCCCTACGAGCAGTACTTC,CASSLRAGGPYEQYF
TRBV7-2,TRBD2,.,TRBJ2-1,TGTGCCAGCAGCCCGGAAGGGCTAGCGGGAGTCGACAATGAGCAGTTCTTC,CASSPEGLAGVDNEQFF
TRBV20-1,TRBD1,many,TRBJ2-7,TGCAGTGCTAGAAACCCGGGACAGGCCTCCTACGAGCAGTACTTC,CSARNPGQASYEQYF
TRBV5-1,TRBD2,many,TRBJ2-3,TGCGCCAGCAGCAACGGACTAGCGGGAGATACGCAGTATTTT,CASSNGLAGDTQYF
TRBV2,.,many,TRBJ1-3,TGTGCCAGCTTGAGGGCTCCTGCCGGGTCCCCTGGAAACACCATATATTTT,CASLRAPAGSPGNTIYF
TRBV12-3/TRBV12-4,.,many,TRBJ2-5,TGTGCCAGCAGTTTAGAGGGACGGGAGACCCAGTACTTC,CASSLEGRETQYF
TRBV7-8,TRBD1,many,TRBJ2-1,TGTGCCAGCAGCTTTAAGGGGGCCAGGGTGCTCGAGCAGTTCTTC,CASSFKGARVLEQFF
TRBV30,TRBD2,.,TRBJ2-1,TGTGCCTGGGTCGGGACTAGCGAGGGTGAGCAGTTCTTC,CAWVGTSEGEQFF
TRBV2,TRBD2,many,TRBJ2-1,TGTGCCAGCAACCTTAGGGGCAGCGGGAGTGAGCAGTTCTTC,CASNLRGSGSEQFF
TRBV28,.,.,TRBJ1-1,TGTGCCAGCAGTTTAGCTAGATGGGGTCAGGCCACTGAAGCTTTCTTT,CASSLARWGQATEAFF
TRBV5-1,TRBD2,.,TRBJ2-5,TGCGCCAGCGGCTCAAGCGGGAATCAAGAGACCCAGTACTTC,CASGSSGNQETQYF
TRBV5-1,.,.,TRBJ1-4,TGCGCCAGCAGCTTGGCGAGGGGCCCGTCAACTAATGAAAAACTGTTTTTT,CASSLARGPSTNEKLFF
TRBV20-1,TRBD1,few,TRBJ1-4,TGCAGTGCTAGAGGGCCCAGGGGGACTAATGAAAAACTGTTTTTT,CSARGPRGTNEKLFF
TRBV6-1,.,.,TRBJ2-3,TGTGCCAGCAGAAGGACTTACCTATACACAGATACGCAGTATTTT,CASRRTYLYTDTQYF
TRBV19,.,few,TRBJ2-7,TGTGCCAGTAGCCCCCCGGACACGGACGACTACGAGCAGTACTTC,CASSPPDTDDYEQYF